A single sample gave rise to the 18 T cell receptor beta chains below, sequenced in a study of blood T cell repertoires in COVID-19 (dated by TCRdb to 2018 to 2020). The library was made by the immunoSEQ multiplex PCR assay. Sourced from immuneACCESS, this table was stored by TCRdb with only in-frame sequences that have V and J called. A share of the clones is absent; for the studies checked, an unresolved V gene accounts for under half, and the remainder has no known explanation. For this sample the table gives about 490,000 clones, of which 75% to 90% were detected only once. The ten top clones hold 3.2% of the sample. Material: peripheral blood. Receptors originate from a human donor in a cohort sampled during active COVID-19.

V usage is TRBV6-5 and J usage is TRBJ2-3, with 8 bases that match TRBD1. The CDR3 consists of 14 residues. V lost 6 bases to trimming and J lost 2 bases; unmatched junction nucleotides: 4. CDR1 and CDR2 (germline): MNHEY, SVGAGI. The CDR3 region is CASRKDRDTDTQYF. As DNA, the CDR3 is TGTGCCAGCAGGAAGGACAGGGACACAGATACGCAGTATTTT.

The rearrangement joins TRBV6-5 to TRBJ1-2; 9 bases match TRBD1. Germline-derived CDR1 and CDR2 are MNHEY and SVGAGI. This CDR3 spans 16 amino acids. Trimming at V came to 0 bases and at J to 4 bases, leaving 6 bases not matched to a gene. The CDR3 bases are TGTGCCAGCAGTTACTCGACAGGGGGATCAGTCTATGGCTACACCTTC. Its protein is CASSYSTGGSVYGYTF.

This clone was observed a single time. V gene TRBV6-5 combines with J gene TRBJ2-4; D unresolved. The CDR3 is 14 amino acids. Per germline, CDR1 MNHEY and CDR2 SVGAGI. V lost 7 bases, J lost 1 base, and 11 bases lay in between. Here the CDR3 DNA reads TGTGCCAGCACCCTTAGTCCCGCCAAAAACATTCAGTACTTC. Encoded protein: CASTLSPAKNIQYF.

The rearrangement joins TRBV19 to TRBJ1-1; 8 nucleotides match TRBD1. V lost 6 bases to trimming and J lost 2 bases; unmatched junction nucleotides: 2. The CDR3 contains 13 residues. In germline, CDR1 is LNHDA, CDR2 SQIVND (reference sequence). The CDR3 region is CASRQGENTEAFF. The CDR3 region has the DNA TGTGCCAGTAGACAGGGGGAAAACACTGAAGCTTTCTTT.

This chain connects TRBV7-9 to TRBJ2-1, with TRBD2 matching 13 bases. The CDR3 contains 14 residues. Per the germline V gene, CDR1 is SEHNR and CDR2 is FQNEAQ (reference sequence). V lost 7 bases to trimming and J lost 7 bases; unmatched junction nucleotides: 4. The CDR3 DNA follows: TGTGCCAGCACCTGGACTAGCGGGAGTAATGAGCAGTTCTTC. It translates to CASTWTSGSNEQFF.

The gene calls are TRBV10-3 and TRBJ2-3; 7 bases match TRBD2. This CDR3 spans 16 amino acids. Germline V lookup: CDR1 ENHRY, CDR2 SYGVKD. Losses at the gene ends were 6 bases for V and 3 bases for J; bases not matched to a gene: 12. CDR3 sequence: CAISQTSETGTDTQYF. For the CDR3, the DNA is TGTGCCATCAGCCAAACTAGCGAGACTGGTACAGATACGCAGTATTTT.

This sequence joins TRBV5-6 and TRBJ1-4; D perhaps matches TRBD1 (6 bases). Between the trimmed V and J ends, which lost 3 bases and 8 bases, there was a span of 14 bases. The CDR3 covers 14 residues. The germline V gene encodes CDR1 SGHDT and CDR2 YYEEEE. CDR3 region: CASSSWTAYEKLFF. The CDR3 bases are TGTGCCAGCAGCTCTTGGACAGCTTACGAAAAACTGTTTTTT. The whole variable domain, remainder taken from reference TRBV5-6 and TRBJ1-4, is DAGVTQSPTHLIKTRGQQVTLRCSPKSGHDTVSWYQQALGQGPQFIFQYYEEEERQRGNFPDRFSGHQFPNYSSELNVNALLLGDSALYLCASSSWTAYEKLFFGSGTQLSVL.

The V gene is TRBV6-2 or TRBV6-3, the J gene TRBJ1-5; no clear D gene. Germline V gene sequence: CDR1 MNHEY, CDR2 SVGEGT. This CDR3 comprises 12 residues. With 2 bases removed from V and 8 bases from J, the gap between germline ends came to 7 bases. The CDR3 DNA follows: TGTGCCAGCAGTTACCGCCCAGAGCCCCAGCATTTT. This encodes CASSYRPEPQHF.

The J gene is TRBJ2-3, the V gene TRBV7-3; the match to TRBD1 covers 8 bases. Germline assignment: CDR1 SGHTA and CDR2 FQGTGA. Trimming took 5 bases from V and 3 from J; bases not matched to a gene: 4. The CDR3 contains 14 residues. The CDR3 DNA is TGTGCCAGCAGCACCCGGACAGGGACAGATACGCAGTATTTT. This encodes CASSTRTGTDTQYF.

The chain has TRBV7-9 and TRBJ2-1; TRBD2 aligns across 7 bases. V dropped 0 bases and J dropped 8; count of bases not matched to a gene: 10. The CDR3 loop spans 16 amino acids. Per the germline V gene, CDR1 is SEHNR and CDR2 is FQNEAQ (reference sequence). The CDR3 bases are TGTGCCAGCAGCTTAGCGGGTGGGAGGGCAAGCTATGAGCAGTTCTTC. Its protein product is CASSLAGGRASYEQFF.

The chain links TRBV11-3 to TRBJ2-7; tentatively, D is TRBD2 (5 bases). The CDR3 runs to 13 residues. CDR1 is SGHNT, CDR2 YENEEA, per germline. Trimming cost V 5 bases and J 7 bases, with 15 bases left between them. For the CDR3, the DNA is TGTGCCAGCAGCCGCACTTTCGAGGGTGAGCAGTACTTC. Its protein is CASSRTFEGEQYF.

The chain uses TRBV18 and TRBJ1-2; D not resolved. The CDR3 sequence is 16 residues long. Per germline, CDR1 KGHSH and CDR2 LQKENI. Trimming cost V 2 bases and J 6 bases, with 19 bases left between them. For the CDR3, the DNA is TGTGCCAGCTCACCAATCACTCGAGGTCAGTTTGATGGCTACACCTTC. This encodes CASSPITRGQFDGYTF. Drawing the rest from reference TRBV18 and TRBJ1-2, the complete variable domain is NAGVMQNPRHLVRRRGQEARLRCSPMKGHSHVYWYRQLPEEGLKFMVYLQKENIIDESGMPKERFSAEFPKEGPSILRIQQVVRGDSAAYFCASSPITRGQFDGYTFGSGTRLTVV.

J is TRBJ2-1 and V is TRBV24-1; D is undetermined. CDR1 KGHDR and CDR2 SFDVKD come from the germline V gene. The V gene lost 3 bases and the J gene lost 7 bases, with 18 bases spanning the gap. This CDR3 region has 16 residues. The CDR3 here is CATSDLGLPGVNEQFF. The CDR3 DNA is TGTGCCACCAGTGATCTGGGTCTACCGGGTGTGAATGAGCAGTTCTTC.

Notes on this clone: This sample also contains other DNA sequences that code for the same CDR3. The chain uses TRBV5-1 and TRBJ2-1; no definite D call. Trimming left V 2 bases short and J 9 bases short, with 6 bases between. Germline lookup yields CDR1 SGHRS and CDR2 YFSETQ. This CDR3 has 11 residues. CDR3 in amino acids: CASSLPGEQFF. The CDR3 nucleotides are TGCGCCAGCAGCTTACCGGGTGAGCAGTTCTTC.

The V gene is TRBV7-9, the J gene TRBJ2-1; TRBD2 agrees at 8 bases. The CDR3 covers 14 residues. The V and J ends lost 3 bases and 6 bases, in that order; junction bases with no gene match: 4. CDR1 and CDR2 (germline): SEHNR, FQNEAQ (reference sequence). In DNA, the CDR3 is TGTGCCAGCAGCTTGTCGACTAGCGCCAATGAGCAGTTCTTC. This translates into CASSLSTSANEQFF. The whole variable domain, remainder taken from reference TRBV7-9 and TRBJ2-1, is DTGVSQNPRHKITKRGQNVTFRCDPISEHNRLYWYRQTLGQGPEFLTYFQNEAQLEKSRLLSDRFSAERPKGSFSTLEIQRTEQGDSAMYLCASSLSTSANEQFFGPGTRLTVL.

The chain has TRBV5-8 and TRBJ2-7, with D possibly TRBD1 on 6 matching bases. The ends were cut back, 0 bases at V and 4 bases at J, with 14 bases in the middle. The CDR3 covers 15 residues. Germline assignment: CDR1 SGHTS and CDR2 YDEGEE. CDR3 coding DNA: TGTGCCAGCAGCTTGGAAGGGGGAAGAAGGTACGAGCAGTACTTC. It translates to CASSLEGGRRYEQYF.

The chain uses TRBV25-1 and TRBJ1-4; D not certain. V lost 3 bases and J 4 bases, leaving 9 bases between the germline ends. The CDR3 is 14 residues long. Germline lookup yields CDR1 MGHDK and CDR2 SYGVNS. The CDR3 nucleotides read TGTGCCAGCAGTGACCCGCGGGTTAATGAAAAACTGTTTTTT. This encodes CASSDPRVNEKLFF.

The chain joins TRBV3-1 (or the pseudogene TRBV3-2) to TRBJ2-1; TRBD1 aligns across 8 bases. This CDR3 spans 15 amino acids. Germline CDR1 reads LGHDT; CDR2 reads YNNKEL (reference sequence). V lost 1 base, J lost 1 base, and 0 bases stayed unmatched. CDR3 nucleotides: TGTGCCAGCAGCCAAGGACAGGGGTCCTACAATGAGCAGTTCTTC. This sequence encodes CASSQGQGSYNEQFF.